The 25 T cell receptor beta chains listed next were all sequenced from one sample in a study of blood T cell repertoires in COVID-19. TCRdb's copy holds only in-frame clones and misses some; the assay was immunoSEQ multiplex PCR. The sample lists 25,000 to 30,000 clones; over 70% were seen once. Sequencing was performed on peripheral blood. The receptors originated from a woman in her sixties or seventies with acute or convalescent COVID-19.

This clone has only a few counts. This chain uses TRBV4-1 with TRBJ2-2, with 12 nucleotides matching TRBD2. The germline V gene has CDR1 MGHRA and CDR2 YSYEKL. Germline trimming cut 4 bases from V and 3 bases from J; bases unmatched to any gene: 6. This CDR3 is 17 amino acids long. CDR3 region: CASSRTSGEGYTGELFF. CDR3 sequence (DNA): TGCGCCAGCAGCCGGACTAGCGGGGAGGGATACACCGGGGAGCTGTTTTTT.

V and J are TRBV30 and TRBJ1-3, with D perhaps matching TRBD1 (6 bases). The CDR3 has 15 residues. V lost 3 bases, J lost 5 bases, and 17 bases lay in between. Germline CDR1 is GTSNPN and CDR2 is SVGIG (reference sequence). CDR3 loop: CAWRDRGIGRNTIYF. The CDR3 coding sequence is TGTGCCTGGAGAGATAGGGGGATCGGGCGAAACACCATATATTTT.

This clone was recorded a few times. The chain carries TRBV10-2 and TRBJ2-1; D is unresolved. The V and J ends lost 0 bases and 12 bases respectively, with 18 bases between them. This CDR3 region has 15 residues. Germline V gene sequence: CDR1 WSHSY, CDR2 SAAADI. The CDR3, as DNA: TGCGCCAGCAGTGAGTCAACAGCCTCGATGATAGGGCAGTTCTTC. Its protein product is CASSESTASMIGQFF.

The rearrangement links TRBV5-1 to TRBJ2-7; possibly TRBD1 for D (7 bases). CDR1 and CDR2 (germline): SGHRS, YFSETQ. V lost 0 bases and J lost 4, with 17 bases in between. The CDR3 runs 16 residues. The CDR3, as DNA: TGCGCCAGCAGCTTGGTCAATCAGGGGGGAAGTTACGAGCAGTACTTC. Translating it yields CASSLVNQGGSYEQYF.

The DNA for the CDR3 is TGTGCCAGCAGTGAAGTCGGGGGACGCTACGAGCAGTACTTC. Amino acids: CASSEVGGRYEQYF. The chain recombines TRBV2 with TRBJ2-7, with D perhaps TRBD2 (6 bases). Germline assignment: CDR1 SNHLY and CDR2 FYNNEI. The CDR3 is 14 residues long. Trimming pared 1 base from V and 3 bases from J, leaving 10 bases between.

This rearrangement joins TRBV29-1 to TRBJ2-2; possibly TRBD2 for D (5 bases). This CDR3 comprises 14 residues. V was shortened by 4 bases and J by 1 base, with 10 bases between the two germline ends. Germline V CDR1 and CDR2: SQVTM, ANQGSEA. CDR3 amino acids: CSVGGRGNTGELFF. As DNA, the CDR3 is TGCAGCGTTGGAGGCCGGGGGAACACCGGGGAGCTGTTTTTT.

The V call is TRBV27, the J call TRBJ2-7; 10 bases are shared with TRBD1. The CDR3 has 14 residues. The junction had 7 bases not matched to a gene; V was cut back by 8 bases and J by 3 bases. Germline CDR1 MNHEY, CDR2 SMNVEV (reference sequence). Here the CDR3 DNA reads TGTGCCAGCTCCCGGGACAGGGGTCACTACGAGCAGTACTTC. It encodes CASSRDRGHYEQYF.

This chain links TRBV10-3 with TRBJ1-1; 11 nucleotides align to TRBD1. Per germline, CDR1 ENHRY and CDR2 SYGVKD. The CDR3 sequence is 11 residues long. Trimming removed 6 bases from V and 12 bases from J; junction bases left unmatched: 3. This chain's CDR3 is CAISGTGGTFF. The DNA for the CDR3 is TGTGCCATCAGCGGGACAGGGGGAACTTTCTTT.

The chain has TRBV11-2 and TRBJ1-2; D is possibly TRBD1 (5 bases). The CDR3 loop spans 16 amino acids. V lost 5 bases and J 2 bases, leaving 18 bases between the germline ends. The germline V gene has CDR1 SGHAT and CDR2 FQNNGV. CDR3 DNA sequence: TGTGCCAGCAGCCTCACCTCCCCGACAGAAAACTATGGCTACACCTTC. Its translation is CASSLTSPTENYGYTF.

This clone appeared a few times. The rearrangement uses TRBV13 and TRBJ2-6, with D hard to call. Germline V lookup: CDR1 PRHDT, CDR2 FYEKMQ (reference sequence). Trimming shortened V by 6 bases and J by 0 bases, and 15 bases separated the two germline ends. This CDR3 region has 17 residues. This chain's CDR3 is CASSHVGLSSGANVLTF. The CDR3, as DNA: TGTGCCAGCAGTCACGTCGGGTTGAGCTCTGGGGCCAACGTCCTGACTTTC. The entire variable domain, with the rest obtained from reference TRBV13 and TRBJ2-6, is as follows: AAGVIQSPRHLIKEKRETATLKCYPIPRHDTVYWYQQGPGQDPQFLISFYEKMQSDKGSIPDRFSAQQFSDYHSELNMSSLELGDSALYFCASSHVGLSSGANVLTFGAGSRLTVL.

This clone came up a few times. The CDR3 spells CASSAGLAKETQYF. The CDR3 DNA sequence: TGTGCCAGTAGTGCGGGACTAGCGAAAGAGACCCAGTACTTC. The genes are TRBV19 and TRBJ2-5; 10 nucleotides match TRBD2. Germline loops: CDR1 LNHDA, CDR2 SQIVND (reference sequence). The junction had 3 bases not matched to a gene; V was cut back by 5 bases and J by 3 bases. This CDR3 comprises 14 residues.

V usage is TRBV29-1 and J usage is TRBJ2-5; D might be TRBD2 (5 bases). V lost 3 bases, J lost 4 bases, and 9 bases lay in between. The CDR3 length is 12 residues. Per germline, CDR1 SQVTM and CDR2 ANQGSEA. CDR3 residues: CSVEEDGETQYF. DNA of the CDR3: TGCAGCGTTGAGGAGGATGGAGAGACCCAGTACTTC.

This clone was picked up a small number of times. The chain is built from TRBV10-3 and TRBJ2-7, with 9 positions matching TRBD1. The CDR3 covers 15 residues. Germline assignment: CDR1 ENHRY and CDR2 SYGVKD. The ends lost 2 bases at V and 3 bases at J; junction bases unmatched: 5. The CDR3 region has the DNA TGTGCCATCAGTGAGGTGGGACAGGGACGCTACGAGCAGTACTTC. This translates into CAISEVGQGRYEQYF.

V is TRBV5-1 and J is TRBJ2-3; 8 bases line up with TRBD1. V was pared by 6 bases and J by 0 bases, with 3 bases of the junction left unmatched. The CDR3 sequence is 14 residues long. The germline V gene has CDR1 SGHRS and CDR2 YFSETQ. This chain's CDR3 is CASTGGLSTDTQYF. The CDR3 DNA follows: TGCGCCAGCACAGGGGGCCTGAGCACAGATACGCAGTATTTT.

The J gene is TRBJ2-4, the V gene TRBV30; D is undetermined. Looked up from germline, CDR1 is GTSNPN and CDR2 is SVGIG (reference sequence). The CDR3 is 14 amino acids. V was pared by 3 bases and J by 0 bases, with 9 bases between. CDR3 bases: TGTGCCTGGAGGGCGCGGTTAGCCAAAAACATTCAGTACTTC. Translation gives CAWRARLAKNIQYF.

The chain carries TRBV27 and TRBJ1-5; D is undetermined. Germline CDR1 and CDR2: MNHEY and SMNVEV (reference sequence). This CDR3 has 14 residues. The V end lost 5 bases, the J end lost 9 bases, and 17 bases lay between the germline ends. In DNA form, the CDR3 reads TGTGCCAGCAGTCCCCGACGGGGAGCAGGGCCCCAGCATTTT. The encoded protein is CASSPRRGAGPQHF.

Only a few counts were recorded for this clone. The chain recombines TRBV6-2 or TRBV6-3 with TRBJ1-2, with D unclear. CDR1 is MNHEY, CDR2 SVGEGT, per germline. The CDR3 covers 16 residues. V lost 6 bases, J lost 0 bases, and 17 bases lay in between. The chain's CDR3 is CASSSQREPSNYGYTF. CDR3 DNA: TGTGCCAGCAGCTCCCAAAGGGAGCCATCTAACTATGGCTACACCTTC.

Remarks on this clone: Other DNA sequences within the sample encode an identical CDR3. The genes are TRBV30 and TRBJ2-5; 8 bases are a match to TRBD1. Germline CDR1 reads GTSNPN; CDR2 reads SVGIG (reference sequence). There are 12 residues in the CDR3. After removal of 5 bases from V and 1 base from J, the junction contained 0 bases not matched to a gene. The CDR3 region is CAWDRGQETQYF. The CDR3 DNA follows: TGTGCCTGGGACAGGGGCCAAGAGACCCAGTACTTC.

The chain joins TRBV30 to TRBJ1-1; 7 positions agree with TRBD1. J gave up 0 bases and V 0 bases, and 7 bases lay outside the gene matches. Germline CDR1 GTSNPN, CDR2 SVGIG (reference sequence). The CDR3 covers 16 residues. CDR3 region: CAWSVLGQDMNTEAFF. The DNA of the CDR3 is TGTGCCTGGAGTGTACTTGGACAGGATATGAACACTGAAGCTTTCTTT.

This CDR3 is CASTPSAGGLVTGELFF. The CDR3 nucleotides are TGCGCCAGCACCCCCTCGGCGGGGGGGCTGGTCACCGGGGAGCTGTTTTTT. This chain connects TRBV5-1 to TRBJ2-2; 9 bases agree with TRBD2. The V gene end was trimmed by 6 bases and the J gene end by 4 bases; junction bases not matched to a gene: 13. Germline loops: CDR1 SGHRS, CDR2 YFSETQ. This CDR3 contains 17 residues.

The chain employs TRBV27 and TRBJ2-7; TRBD2 might be the D (6 bases). This CDR3 region has 15 residues. V was clipped by 5 bases and J by 1 base, with 15 bases between them. The germline gives CDR1 MNHEY, CDR2 SMNVEV (reference sequence). The CDR3 here is CASSPISGTSYEQYF. CDR3 sequence (DNA): TGTGCCAGCAGTCCCATTTCCGGGACTTCCTACGAGCAGTACTTC.

The chain combines TRBV5-6 with TRBJ1-1; D remains unclear. The germline V and J ends were trimmed by 0 bases and 1 base, with 16 bases remaining between them. The CDR3 spans 17 residues. Germline CDR1 and CDR2: SGHDT and YYEEEE. Written as DNA, the CDR3 is TGTGCCAGCAGCTTGGGGGGTCGGGGTCTGGGGAACACTGAAGCTTTCTTT. Translation gives CASSLGGRGLGNTEAFF.

This rearrangement joins TRBV6-2 or TRBV6-3 to TRBJ2-2; D is perhaps TRBD2 (6 bases). Trimming removed 6 bases at V and 4 bases at J, with 15 bases between. Germline CDR1 and CDR2: MNHEY and SVGEGT. CDR3 length: 15 residues. The CDR3: CASSRGLSITGELFF. The CDR3 DNA sequence: TGTGCCAGCAGCCGGGGACTTTCAATCACCGGGGAGCTGTTTTTT.

On this clone itself: At one boundary the junction diverges from the germline segment, which might be a read error. J is TRBJ2-5 and V is TRBV7-7, with D possibly being TRBD2 (6 bases). The V gene's germline CDR1 is SSHAT and CDR2 FNYEAQ (reference sequence). The CDR3 is made up of 15 amino acids. This chain's CDR3 is CASSFGRGRQETQYF. The CDR3 DNA follows: TGTGCTAGCAGCTTCGGACGGGGGAGGCAAGAGACCCAGTACTTC. The variable domain in full, with the rest retrieved from reference TRBV7-7 and TRBJ2-5, is GAGVSQSPRYKVTKRGQDVTLRCDPISSHATLYWYQQALGQGPEFLTYFNYEAQPDKSGLPSDRFSAERPEGSISTLTIQRTEQRDSAMYRCASSFGRGRQETQYFGPGTRLLVL.

The chain links TRBV7-2 to TRBJ2-5; D is unclear. The germline V gene has CDR1 SGHTA and CDR2 FQGNSA. CDR3 size: 13 residues. V lost 1 base, J lost 2 bases, and 5 bases lay in between. The CDR3 region has the DNA TGTGCCAGCAGCTTAGGGCAGCAAGAGACCCAGTACTTC. Its protein is CASSLGQQETQYF.